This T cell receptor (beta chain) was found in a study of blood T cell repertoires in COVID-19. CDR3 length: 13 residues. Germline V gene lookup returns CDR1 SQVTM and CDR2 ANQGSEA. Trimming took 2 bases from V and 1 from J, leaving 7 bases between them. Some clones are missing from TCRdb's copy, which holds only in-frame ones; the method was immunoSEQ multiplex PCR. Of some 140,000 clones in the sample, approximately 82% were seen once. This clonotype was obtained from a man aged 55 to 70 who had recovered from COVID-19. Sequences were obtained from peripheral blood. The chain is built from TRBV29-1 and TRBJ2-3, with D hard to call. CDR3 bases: TGCAGCGTTGAAATCAGCGGCACAGATACGCAGTATTTT. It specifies CSVEISGTDTQYF.